This T cell receptor beta chain is from a study of PD-1 blockade in mismatch repair-deficient tumors. The overall study: Patients had eleven to twelve mismatch repair-deficient cancer types and were previously treated and progressing.

Mismatch repair deficiency was confirmed in all patients, by PCR or immunohistochemistry. TCRs were sequenced from a few patients responding to pembrolizumab. Sequencing was performed with immunoSEQ multiplex PCR; in TCRdb, only in-frame clones are kept and a portion is missing. The repertoire holds 85,000 to 130,000 clones, with approximately 83% as singletons. General study results and limits: Tumor-resident clones, often undetectable pretreatment in blood, expanded then contracted after pembrolizumab.

V lost 2 bases to trimming and J lost 1 base, with 8 bases between them. The CDR3 is 14 residues long. The germline V gene encodes CDR1 MNHEY and CDR2 SVGAGI. This clone has only one observation. Its antigen remains unknown. The sample in question was peripheral blood, obtained approximately 8 months after starting pembrolizumab. The rearrangement links TRBV6-5 to TRBJ2-5; the D gene is possibly TRBD1 (6 bases). This sequence was found in an adult with mismatch repair-deficient cancer. CDR3 nucleotide sequence: TGTGCCAGCAGTTACAAACAGGGCCAAGAGACCCAGTACTTC. Its translation: CASSYKQGQETQYF.